This TCR beta chain was profiled in a study of graft-versus-host responses after intestinal transplantation. Background on the study: Every recipient had anti-thymocyte globulin induction and around 3 years of tacrolimus plus steroids. Study-level points and caveats: Individuals carrying graft-donor T cell macrochimerism showed high graft-versus-host to host-versus-graft clonal ratios in allografts.

Regarding this clone: The antigen is unknown.

CDR3 size: 14 residues. Germline CDR1 MGHRA, CDR2 YSYEKL. The V and J ends lost 3 bases and 5 bases respectively, with 13 bases between them. Generated by immunoSEQ multiplex PCR, the TCRdb table keeps only in-frame clones and is missing some. The sample contains about 91,000 clones, 75% to 95% of which appear only once. The genes are TRBV4-1 and TRBJ1-2; no clear D. This specimen was unstimulated CD4+ T cells sorted from spleen or lymph node cells, taken before transplant. The TCR originated in a human donor who was the organ donor for an intestinal transplant. CDR3 residues: CASSQSYAPYGYTF. CDR3 DNA sequence: TGCGCCAGCAGCCAGTCCTACGCCCCATATGGCTACACCTTC.